One sample yielded the 18 T cell receptor beta chains listed below, sequenced in a study of CD8+ T cells in alopecia areata (dated by TCRdb to 2016 to 2019). Interpreted using the paper, the time point label stands for: baseline before oral tofacitinib. The protocol used for the library was the immunoSEQ multiplex PCR assay. To provide template for TCR sequencing, every sample had RNA extracted and reverse transcribed into cDNA. Here the immuneACCESS table is served through TCRdb, limited to in-frame sequences with V and J called. Missing clones are a known gap in these copies; in checked studies unresolved V genes cover under half, and the rest lacks a known reason. The sample contains about 180,000 clones, 63% of them found a single time. The ten largest clones add up to 1.7% of the sample. Source: CD4+ T cells sorted from blood, taken at week 0. These receptors were taken from a human donor with alopecia areata.

CDR3 amino acids: CASSREQGAFF. CDR3 nucleotides: TGTGCCAGCAGCCGGGAACAGGGAGCTTTCTTT. This sequence joins TRBV14 and TRBJ1-1, with TRBD1 as a possible D gene (6 bases). The CDR3 sequence is 11 residues long. Trimming removed 4 bases at V and 10 bases at J, with 10 bases between. Germline lookup yields CDR1 SGHDN and CDR2 FVKESK.

Turning to this clone: In the same sample, other DNA sequences code for this CDR3. The rearrangement links TRBV29-1 to TRBJ1-2; D possibly corresponds to TRBD1 (6 bases). CDR3 length: 13 residues. Deletions cut 4 bases from V and 0 bases from J, with 9 bases between. Germline V gene lookup returns CDR1 SQVTM and CDR2 ANQGSEA. Here the CDR3 DNA reads TGCAGCGTTGTTCAGGGGCCTAACTATGGCTACACCTTC. Its protein is CSVVQGPNYGYTF.

This chain uses TRBV7-2 with TRBJ1-6; no reliable D call. Germline V gene data show CDR1 as SGHTA and CDR2 as FQGNSA. The CDR3 covers 14 residues. V lost 5 bases to trimming and J lost 9 bases, with 14 bases between them. CDR3 sequence: CASSARMSASPLHF. The CDR3 DNA reads as TGTGCCAGCAGCGCAAGAATGTCAGCTTCACCCCTCCACTTT.

This clone has a handful of counts. This rearrangement joins TRBV7-9 to TRBJ2-1; D is ambiguous. Germline CDR1 is SEHNR and CDR2 is FQNEAQ (reference sequence). Trimming cost V 5 bases and J 10 bases, with 12 bases left between them. The CDR3 loop spans 12 amino acids. Here the CDR3 DNA reads TGTGCCAGCAGCGACTCCATTGCGGAGCAGTTCTTC. Its translation: CASSDSIAEQFF. Full variable domain (rest looked up from reference TRBV7-9 and TRBJ2-1): DTGVSQNPRHKITKRGQNVTFRCDPISEHNRLYWYRQTLGQGPEFLTYFQNEAQLEKSRLLSDRFSAERPKGSFSTLEIQRTEQGDSAMYLCASSDSIAEQFFGPGTRLTVL.

J is TRBJ1-6 and V is TRBV4-1; D remains ambiguous. The CDR3 totals 16 residues. The V gene's germline CDR1 is MGHRA and CDR2 YSYEKL. V lost 0 bases, J lost 2 bases, and 8 bases lay in between. As DNA, the CDR3 is TGCGCCAGCAGCCAAGATACAATCACCTATAATTCACCCCTCCACTTT. Translating gives CASSQDTITYNSPLHF.

The chain couples TRBV29-1 to TRBJ2-5; maybe TRBD2 (6 bases). Deletions cut 4 bases from V and 4 bases from J, with 16 bases between. Germline-derived CDR1 and CDR2 are SQVTM and ANQGSEA. CDR3 size: 14 residues. CDR3: CSVAPGGAGETQYF. The CDR3 bases are TGCAGCGTTGCCCCCGGCGGGGCGGGAGAGACCCAGTACTTC.

Turning to this clone: This specimen includes other DNA sequences encoding the same CDR3. This chain joins TRBV29-1 and TRBJ1-5, with 9 bases that match TRBD1. V gave up 4 bases and J gave up 4 bases; unmatched junction bases: 5. This CDR3 comprises 14 residues. Germline lookup yields CDR1 SQVTM and CDR2 ANQGSEA. The CDR3, as DNA: TGCAGCGTTGGACAGGGGGGCGGAAATCAGCCCCAGCATTTT. Translating it yields CSVGQGGGNQPQHF.

The chain recombines TRBV11-2 with TRBJ1-1; no clear D. Germline V gives CDR1 SGHAT, CDR2 FQNNGV. This CDR3 is built from 13 residues. V lost 7 bases to trimming and J lost 1 base, with 10 bases between them. This CDR3 is CASTQSQNTEAFF. For the CDR3, the DNA is TGTGCCAGCACCCAAAGTCAGAACACTGAAGCTTTCTTT.

The chain combines TRBV11-1 with TRBJ2-5, with D maybe TRBD1 (6 bases). Per germline, CDR1 SGHAT and CDR2 FQDESV (reference sequence). V was pared by 3 bases and J by 3 bases, with 14 bases between. The CDR3 totals 15 residues. This CDR3 reads CASSLRRTAKETQYF. As DNA, the CDR3 is TGTGCCAGCAGCTTGAGGAGGACAGCGAAAGAGACCCAGTACTTC.

The V and J genes are TRBV5-1 and TRBJ1-2, with D possibly TRBD1 on 5 matching bases. Germline CDR1 and CDR2: SGHRS and YFSETQ. CDR3 length: 15 residues. V lost 3 bases and J lost 0, with 12 bases in between. DNA for the CDR3: TGCGCCAGCAGCTCGGGGGGTCAAGCTAACTATGGCTACACCTTC. Translated, it gives CASSSGGQANYGYTF.

The chain is built from TRBV10-3 and TRBJ1-2; the D is unclear. This CDR3 contains 12 residues. Trimming stripped 2 bases from V and 5 bases from J, with 6 bases between. Germline V lookup: CDR1 ENHRY, CDR2 SYGVKD. CDR3 loop: CAISENSYGYTF. The CDR3 nucleotides read TGTGCCATCAGTGAGAATTCTTATGGCTACACCTTC.

The J gene is TRBJ1-5, the V gene TRBV9, with D possibly matching TRBD1 (5 bases). This CDR3 region has 16 residues. CDR1 is SGDLS and CDR2 is YYNGEE in the germline V gene. The V gene lost 0 bases and the J gene lost 4 bases, with 14 bases spanning the gap. CDR3 nucleotides: TGTGCCAGCAGCGTAGCAAGATCGGGGACGAATCAGCCCCAGCATTTT. Residues: CASSVARSGTNQPQHF.

The chain combines TRBV4-3 with TRBJ2-1, with TRBD1 matching 8 bases. J gave up 7 bases and V 0 bases, and 11 bases lay outside the gene matches. Germline CDR1 is LGHNA and CDR2 is YSLEER. The CDR3 has 17 amino acids. The CDR3 DNA sequence: TGCGCCAGCAGCCAAGATCGGGAGACAGGGGAGGATAATGAGCAGTTCTTC. It translates to CASSQDRETGEDNEQFF.

The chain joins TRBV4-1 to TRBJ1-1; maybe TRBD1 (6 bases). This CDR3 has 18 amino acids. V dropped 2 bases and J dropped 0 bases, with 19 bases sitting between them. The germline V gene has CDR1 MGHRA and CDR2 YSYEKL. The CDR3 is CASSQTYGTFPLNTEAFF. DNA of the CDR3: TGCGCCAGCAGCCAAACATATGGGACATTTCCCCTGAACACTGAAGCTTTCTTT.

This clone has more than one count but fewer than ten. V usage is TRBV29-1 and J usage is TRBJ2-7, with TRBD1 matching over 7 bases. The ends lost 3 bases at V and 0 bases at J; junction bases unmatched: 8. This CDR3 comprises 15 residues. CDR1 is SQVTM, CDR2 ANQGSEA, per germline. The CDR3 DNA is TGCAGCGTTGATGCACCGACAGGGAGCTCCTACGAGCAGTACTTC. Translating it yields CSVDAPTGSSYEQYF.

The J gene is TRBJ1-4, the V gene TRBV29-1, with unresolved D. The CDR3 covers 12 residues. Deletions cut 6 bases from V and 7 bases from J, with 12 bases between. The germline V gene encodes CDR1 SQVTM and CDR2 ANQGSEA. CDR3 nucleotide sequence: TGCAGCGTGGGGAGAACGGGTGAAAAACTGTTTTTT. As protein: CSVGRTGEKLFF.

This chain connects TRBV7-2 to TRBJ2-1, with 7 bases matching TRBD2. Trimming at V came to 5 bases and at J to 0 bases, leaving 10 bases not matched to a gene. This CDR3 spans 17 amino acids. Germline V gene sequence: CDR1 SGHTA, CDR2 FQGNSA. The DNA for the CDR3 is TGTGCCAGCAGCCCGGCGATGCGGGGGAGCTCCTACAATGAGCAGTTCTTC. It codes for CASSPAMRGSSYNEQFF.

The rearrangement joins TRBV29-1 to TRBJ2-3, with 8 nucleotides matching TRBD2. Per the germline V gene, CDR1 is SQVTM and CDR2 is ANQGSEA. This CDR3 is built from 12 residues. After removal of 8 bases from V and 4 bases from J, the junction contained 5 bases not matched to a gene. The chain's CDR3 is CSPWTSSDTQYF. Written as DNA, the CDR3 is TGCAGCCCGTGGACTAGCTCAGATACGCAGTATTTT.